The 28 T cell receptor beta chains below all came from one sample that was sequenced in a study of T cell responses to AZD1222 COVID-19 vaccine. TCRdb keeps only in-frame clones here, not all; method: immunoSEQ multiplex PCR. In the table there are over 85,000 clones, around 89% of which are singletons. The starting material was peripheral blood, obtained on day 0 of AZD1222 vaccination. These receptors originate from an adult in good health.

This rearrangement joins TRBV24-1 to TRBJ2-2, with D possibly TRBD2 on 6 matching bases. CDR3 length equals 15 residues. From germline, CDR1 is KGHDR and CDR2 SFDVKD. V lost 0 bases to trimming and J lost 9 bases, with 13 bases between them. The CDR3 is CATSDLAGTGRELFF. The CDR3 DNA follows: TGTGCCACCAGTGATTTGGCGGGGACCGGGAGGGAGCTGTTTTTT.

V usage is TRBV5-4 and J usage is TRBJ1-2; D is possibly TRBD1 (5 bases). This CDR3 is built from 14 residues. Germline V lookup: CDR1 SGHNT, CDR2 YYREEE (reference sequence). Trimming pared 4 bases from V and 3 bases from J, leaving 13 bases between. The CDR3 nucleotides are TGTGCCAGCAGCCCTACATCGACAGACTATGGCTACACCTTC. Translating gives CASSPTSTDYGYTF.

This clone was counted only a few times. This rearrangement joins TRBV19 to TRBJ2-1; D perhaps matches TRBD2 (6 bases). The germline V gene has CDR1 LNHDA and CDR2 SQIVND (reference sequence). This CDR3 has 13 amino acids. Between the trimmed V and J ends, which lost 6 bases and 8 bases, there was a span of 14 bases. The CDR3, as DNA: TGTGCCAGTAGCTACTACGGCGGGGATGAGCAGTTCTTC. Its translation: CASSYYGGDEQFF.

The J gene is TRBJ2-3, the V gene TRBV18, with D perhaps TRBD1 (6 bases). Between the trimmed V and J ends, which lost 5 bases and 2 bases, there was a span of 17 bases. The CDR3 has 16 amino acids. Looked up from germline, CDR1 is KGHSH and CDR2 is LQKENI. CDR3 in amino acids: CASSDRDNTNTDTQYF. DNA of the CDR3: TGTGCCAGCTCAGACCGGGACAATACCAACACAGATACGCAGTATTTT.

V and J are TRBV7-9 and TRBJ1-2; 10 positions match TRBD1. With V trimmed by 5 bases and J by 8 bases, 11 bases remained unmatched. The CDR3 consists of 15 residues. CDR1 SEHNR and CDR2 FQNEAQ come from the germline V gene (reference sequence). Here the CDR3 DNA reads TGTGCCAGCAGCAACACCGGGACAGGGGTAAAGGGCTACACCTTC. Protein sequence: CASSNTGTGVKGYTF.

This clone has only one observation. This rearrangement joins TRBV18 to TRBJ1-2; 7 bases are shared with TRBD1. Germline values: CDR1 KGHSH, CDR2 LQKENI. V shed 3 bases, J shed 5 bases, and the junction held 6 bases outside the gene matches. The CDR3 length is 14 residues. The chain's CDR3 is CASSPAEGAYGYTF. The CDR3 DNA sequence: TGTGCCAGCTCACCCGCCGAGGGGGCGTATGGCTACACCTTC.

About this clone itself: The sample has other DNA sequences that encode this CDR3 too. The chain uses TRBV7-2 and TRBJ1-2, with a tentative D call TRBD1 (6 bases). The CDR3 length is 14 residues. Per the germline V gene, CDR1 is SGHTA and CDR2 is FQGNSA. V lost 1 base to trimming and J lost 4 bases, with 10 bases between them. CDR3 residues: CASSLGQGSYGYTF. The CDR3 DNA reads as TGTGCCAGCAGCTTAGGGCAGGGGAGCTATGGCTACACCTTC.

This clone was seen a single time. The chain joins TRBV5-1 to TRBJ2-1; D is possibly TRBD2 (5 bases). The germline CDR1 and CDR2 sequences are SGHRS and YFSETQ. V lost 2 bases, J lost 0 bases, and 15 bases lay in between. This CDR3 is built from 17 residues. As DNA, the CDR3 is TGCGCCAGCAGCTTCGGTGCGGGTCAGAGCTCCTACAATGAGCAGTTCTTC. Translating it yields CASSFGAGQSSYNEQFF.

As to this clone: Germline and junction disagree at one end, which may indicate a read error. This chain uses TRBV15 with TRBJ2-7; D not certain. The CDR3 runs to 13 residues. Germline loops: CDR1 LNHNV, CDR2 YYDKDF (reference sequence). CDR3 protein: CATSGENSYEQYF. CDR3 DNA sequence: TGTGCCACCAGCGGAGAGAACTCCTACGAGCAGTACTTC. The full variable domain, its missing parts supplied by reference TRBV15 and TRBJ2-7, is DAMVIQNPRYQVTQFGKPVTLSCSQTLNHNVMYWYQQKSSQAPKLLFHYYDKDFNNEADTPDNFQSRRPNTSFCFLDIRSPGLGDTAMYLCATSGENSYEQYFGPGTRLTVT.

The CDR3 here is CASSKPLADGYTF. The CDR3 DNA sequence: TGTGCCAGTAGTAAGCCCCTAGCAGACGGCTACACCTTC. The chain links TRBV19 to TRBJ1-2; the D is unclear. The CDR3 is 13 residues long. Deletions cut 4 bases from V and 8 bases from J, with 14 bases between. From germline, CDR1 is LNHDA and CDR2 SQIVND (reference sequence).

The rearrangement uses TRBV24-1 and TRBJ2-3; 7 bases map to TRBD1. The germline V gene has CDR1 KGHDR and CDR2 SFDVKD. The CDR3 runs 18 residues. The V and J ends lost 0 bases and 3 bases, in that order; junction bases with no gene match: 11. DNA of the CDR3: TGTGCCACCAGTGATTTGCCACAGGGGAATAGGTGGACAGATACGCAGTATTTT. Protein product: CATSDLPQGNRWTDTQYF.

V usage is TRBV19 and J usage is TRBJ2-1, with 8 bases that match TRBD2. Unmatched junction bases numbered 14, after V lost 1 base and J lost 6 bases. The germline V gene has CDR1 LNHDA and CDR2 SQIVND (reference sequence). The length of the CDR3 is 18 residues. The CDR3 DNA follows: TGTGCCAGTAGTATAGCGCGGGGGAGCGGGAGTTTCGGCAATGAGCAGTTCTTC. This encodes CASSIARGSGSFGNEQFF.

This clone was seen only once. This sequence joins TRBV11-1 and TRBJ1-1; D is unclear. The CDR3 runs 13 residues. Germline-derived CDR1 and CDR2 are SGHAT and FQDESV (reference sequence). The germline V and J ends were trimmed by 2 bases and 8 bases, with 12 bases remaining between them. The CDR3 sequence is CASSLRFGAEAFF. The CDR3 DNA reads TGTGCCAGCAGCTTAAGATTTGGAGCCGAAGCTTTCTTT.

V is TRBV27 and J is TRBJ2-7, with D uncertain. The CDR3 runs to 13 residues. V shed 5 bases and J shed 2 bases, with 10 bases lying between them. Per germline, CDR1 MNHEY and CDR2 SMNVEV (reference sequence). The CDR3 region has the DNA TGTGCCAGCAGTCTCTCTGGGCCCTACGAGCAGTACTTC. As protein: CASSLSGPYEQYF.

This clone was counted a single time. The chain recombines TRBV15 with TRBJ1-5, with D possibly being TRBD1 (5 bases). This CDR3 region has 13 residues. The V end was cut by 5 bases, the J end by 1 base, with 6 bases between. The V gene's germline CDR1 is LNHNV and CDR2 YYDKDF (reference sequence). CDR3 protein: CATSWGSNQPQHF. The CDR3 region has the DNA TGTGCCACCAGCTGGGGCAGCAATCAGCCCCAGCATTTT. Full variable domain (remainder filled in from reference TRBV15 and TRBJ1-5): DAMVIQNPRYQVTQFGKPVTLSCSQTLNHNVMYWYQQKSSQAPKLLFHYYDKDFNNEADTPDNFQSRRPNTSFCFLDIRSPGLGDTAMYLCATSWGSNQPQHFGDGTRLSIL.

The V call is TRBV6-5, the J call TRBJ1-1; perhaps TRBD1 as D (5 bases). This CDR3 is built from 16 residues. The germline V gene encodes CDR1 MNHEY and CDR2 SVGAGI. Trimming stripped 2 bases from V and 6 bases from J, with 19 bases between. CDR3 residues: CASSYGTGAQIAEAFF. The CDR3 bases are TGTGCCAGCAGTTACGGCACAGGAGCTCAGATCGCTGAAGCTTTCTTT.

The chain is built from TRBV19 and TRBJ2-5; 7 bases align to TRBD2. This CDR3 has 15 amino acids. Looked up from germline, CDR1 is LNHDA and CDR2 is SQIVND (reference sequence). V lost 3 bases and J lost 4; bases outside the gene matches: 8. The CDR3 DNA reads as TGTGCCAGTAGTATCGTCGGGAGGATTGGAGAGACCCAGTACTTC. Translated: CASSIVGRIGETQYF.

V usage is TRBV19 and J usage is TRBJ2-1, with a tentative D call TRBD2 (6 bases). There are 13 residues in the CDR3. Trimming pared 5 bases from V and 7 bases from J, leaving 12 bases between. From germline, CDR1 is LNHDA and CDR2 SQIVND (reference sequence). This CDR3 reads CASSYDLANEQFF. For the CDR3, the DNA is TGTGCCAGTAGTTACGATCTAGCGAATGAGCAGTTCTTC.

The rearrangement links TRBV19 to TRBJ1-2, with 9 nucleotides matching TRBD1. Germline trimming cut 7 bases from V and 2 bases from J; bases unmatched to any gene: 8. This CDR3 comprises 15 residues. CDR1 and CDR2 (germline): LNHDA, SQIVND (reference sequence). This chain's CDR3 is CASISLQGANYGYTF. Here the CDR3 DNA reads TGTGCCAGTATATCGCTACAGGGGGCAAACTATGGCTACACCTTC.

The rearrangement uses TRBV5-1 and TRBJ2-5; 12 bases line up with TRBD1. V dropped 2 bases and J dropped 5; count of bases not matched to a gene: 10. The CDR3 has 17 amino acids. Germline V gene data show CDR1 as SGHRS and CDR2 as YFSETQ. CDR3 coding DNA: TGCGCCAGCAGCTTTTCCGGGACAGGGGGCCCCGGGGAGACCCAGTACTTC. Translation: CASSFSGTGGPGETQYF.

CDR3 coding DNA: TGTGCCAGCAGCGTAGGGACGCGGGGGGGCGCCTACAATGAGCAGTTCTTC. The encoded protein is CASSVGTRGGAYNEQFF. The gene calls are TRBV9 and TRBJ2-1, with 9 positions matching TRBD2. CDR3 length: 17 amino acids. Germline CDR1 is SGDLS and CDR2 is YYNGEE. V was pared by 0 bases and J by 2 bases, with 6 bases of the junction left unmatched.

The chain combines TRBV5-1 with TRBJ1-5, with 9 nucleotides matching TRBD1. CDR1 and CDR2 from the germline V gene are SGHRS and YFSETQ. CDR3 length equals 15 residues. Trimming at V came to 1 base and at J to 1 base, leaving 0 bases not matched to a gene. The CDR3 DNA is TGCGCCAGCAGCTTGACAGGGGGCAGCAATCAGCCCCAGCATTTT. Protein sequence: CASSLTGGSNQPQHF.

This clone was recorded only once. The CDR3 is CASSQVSPSGSLPGDTQYF. The CDR3, as DNA: TGTGCCAGCAGCCAAGTCTCCCCTAGCGGGAGCCTCCCGGGGGATACGCAGTATTTT. J is TRBJ2-3 and V is TRBV3-1 (or the pseudogene TRBV3-2), with 10 bases identical to TRBD2. Germline-derived CDR1 and CDR2 are LGHDT and YNNKEL (reference sequence). With V trimmed by 1 base and J by 6 bases, 16 bases remained unmatched. The length of the CDR3 is 19 residues.

The V call is TRBV9, the J call TRBJ1-2; D uncertain. The length of the CDR3 is 16 residues. Trimming left V 0 bases short and J 3 bases short, with 15 bases between. The V gene's germline CDR1 is SGDLS and CDR2 YYNGEE. The CDR3 nucleotides are TGTGCCAGCAGCGTAGGCTCCGGTGCGGGGTACTATGGCTACACCTTC. It codes for CASSVGSGAGYYGYTF.

This rearrangement joins TRBV5-1 to TRBJ2-1, with a tentative D call TRBD2 (6 bases). The CDR3 covers 16 residues. V was cut by 0 bases and J by 4 bases, with 14 bases left in between. The germline V gene encodes CDR1 SGHRS and CDR2 YFSETQ. CDR3 protein: CASSLGRVAGYNEQFF. The CDR3 DNA reads TGCGCCAGCAGCTTGGGTCGGGTCGCGGGGTACAATGAGCAGTTCTTC.

This chain connects TRBV10-3 to TRBJ2-1; 9 nucleotides line up with TRBD2. V trimming: 5 bases; J trimming: 9 bases; junction bases outside the gene matches: 14. Germline lookup yields CDR1 ENHRY and CDR2 SYGVKD. This CDR3 spans 16 amino acids. This CDR3 reads CAISPRGSGRFGEQFF. The CDR3 DNA reads TGTGCCATCAGTCCCCGAGGGAGCGGGAGGTTCGGTGAGCAGTTCTTC.

The V call is TRBV7-2, the J call TRBJ2-7; 12 bases line up with TRBD2. This CDR3 region has 17 residues. V was pared by 5 bases and J by 6 bases, with 14 bases of the junction left unmatched. Germline V lookup: CDR1 SGHTA, CDR2 FQGNSA. The CDR3 region has the DNA TGTGCCAGCAGCCCCGGGCCCGGACTAGCGGGACGTACCGAGCAGTACTTC. This translates into CASSPGPGLAGRTEQYF.

The table lists this clone with many counts. J is TRBJ1-1 and V is TRBV5-1, with D hard to call. Trimming stripped 0 bases from V and 1 base from J, with 10 bases between. Looked up from germline, CDR1 is SGHRS and CDR2 is YFSETQ. CDR3 length: 15 residues. The CDR3 DNA reads TGCGCCAGCAGCTTGGCAATAGGAGCGAACACTGAAGCTTTCTTT. Its translation: CASSLAIGANTEAFF.